These T cell receptor beta chains were read from a single sample in a study of cytomegalovirus exposure and HLA in healthy donors. Here immunoSEQ multiplex PCR was the method, and the copy in TCRdb shows in-frame clones only, minus some. The sample has 150,000 to 160,000 clones; about four fifths are singletons. Sequences were obtained from PBMCs. Receptors were obtained from a man aged 25 to 40 in good health and CMV-seropositive. CDR3s include the opening cysteine and the closing phenylalanine or tryptophan. Each record gives: clone size, D gene, V gene, J gene, CDR3 DNA, CDR3 protein. A D gene is named only where the DNA matches it firmly. Not all rows give a size; the values are once, few, many and, for expanded clones, a class.

>NA|TRBD2|TRBV6-1|TRBJ2-3
TGTGCCAGCAGACAGAGCGGGGGGTTCACAGATACGCAGTATTTT
CASRQSGGFTDTQYF
>NA|NA|TRBV30|TRBJ1-1
TGTGCCTGGAATCACCGACAGGCAAACTATGAAGCTTTCTTT
CAWNHRQANYEAFF
>NA|NA|TRBV18|TRBJ1-2
TGTGCCAGCTCACCACCTGGCCAGGGGTATGGCTACACCTTC
CASSPPGQGYGYTF
>NA|NA|TRBV14|TRBJ2-1
TGTGCCAGCAGCCAACAACCCGGGTCGCGGGGCGATGAGCAGTTCTTC
CASSQQPGSRGDEQFF
>NA|NA|TRBV30|TRBJ1-1
TGTGCCTGGACCCCTAGGGGGGGCAGGAGGAACACTGAAGCTTTCTTT
CAWTPRGGRRNTEAFF
>NA|TRBD1|TRBV15|TRBJ1-2
TGTGCCACCAGCAGAGCCCAGGGACAGGGGGTCTATGGCTACACCTTC
CATSRAQGQGVYGYTF
>NA|NA|TRBV28|TRBJ1-2
TGTGCCAGCAGTTTACCAGGGGCTGATTTAGCTAACTATGGCTACACCTTC
CASSLPGADLANYGYTF
>NA|TRBD1|TRBV27|TRBJ2-7
TGTGCCAGCAAAAAAGGGACAGGGGCCTACGAGCAGTACTTC
CASKKGTGAYEQYF
>NA|NA|TRBV7-2|TRBJ1-3
TGTGCCAGCAGTTCGTCGCCAGCGGGGACTGGAAACACCATATATTTT
CASSSSPAGTGNTIYF
>NA|TRBD1|TRBV28|TRBJ1-2
TGTGCCAGCAGGACTGGGACAGGGGGCTGGAGGGGCTACACCTTC
CASRTGTGGWRGYTF
>NA|TRBD2|TRBV5-1|TRBJ2-3
TGCGCCAGCAGCATAAGGACTAGCGGGAGAAGCACAGATACGCAGTATTTT
CASSIRTSGRSTDTQYF
>NA|TRBD1|TRBV9|TRBJ1-2
TGTGCCAGCACCGTGACAGGGACGGATGGCTACACCTTC
CASTVTGTDGYTF
>NA|TRBD1|TRBV7-9|TRBJ1-4
TGTGCCAGCAGCCCCGGGACAGGGGTTGGGGATGAAAAACTGTTTTTT
CASSPGTGVGDEKLFF
>NA|TRBD2|TRBV2|TRBJ2-3
TGTGCCAGCAGTGTATCACTAGCGGGGGGCACAGATACGCAGTATTTT
CASSVSLAGGTDTQYF
>NA|TRBD1|TRBV5-6|TRBJ2-7
TGTGCCAGCAGCTTGGATACCCGACAGGGAACCACCTACGAGCAGTACTTC
CASSLDTRQGTTYEQYF
>NA|TRBD1|TRBV2|TRBJ2-2
TGTGCCAGCAAGGGGGGACGGGGACAGGGGAGGGACACCGGGGAGCTGTTTTTT
CASKGGRGQGRDTGELFF
>NA|NA|TRBV18|TRBJ2-2
TGTGCCAGCTCGTTAGGGGGTACCTACACCGGGGAGCTGTTTTTT
CASSLGGTYTGELFF
>NA|TRBD1|TRBV2|TRBJ1-2
TGTGCCAGCAGTGCGGGACAGGGTTATCGGGGCTACACCTTC
CASSAGQGYRGYTF
>few|TRBD1|TRBV5-1|TRBJ1-2
TGCGCCAGCAGCGACGGACAGGGCGGATTAGATGGCTACACCTTC
CASSDGQGGLDGYTF
>NA|NA|TRBV15|TRBJ2-1
TGTGCCACCAGCAGAGTGAGGGGGAACCGCCAAGGGGGCAATGAGCAGTTCTTC
CATSRVRGNRQGGNEQFF
>NA|TRBD1|TRBV5-1|TRBJ2-2
TGCGCCAGCAGTCAGGGACAGGGTTTCACCGGGGAGCTGTTTTTT
CASSQGQGFTGELFF
>NA|TRBD2|TRBV5-1|TRBJ2-1
TGCGCCAGCAGCCTTAGCGGGAGGGCAAGCTCCTACAATGAGCAGTTCTTC
CASSLSGRASSYNEQFF
>NA|NA|TRBV6-5|TRBJ1-2
TGTGCCAGCAGTTGGGGCCGGGTAGAATACTATGGCTACACCTTC
CASSWGRVEYYGYTF
>NA|TRBD2|TRBV11-2|TRBJ2-7
TGTGCCAGCAGCTCGGGACTAGCGGGAGCTTCCCCCTACGAGCAGTACTTC
CASSSGLAGASPYEQYF
>NA|TRBD2|TRBV5-6|TRBJ2-7
TGTGCCAGCAGCCCCGGGGGGTACGAGCAGTACTTC
CASSPGGYEQYF
>NA|TRBD1|TRBV15|TRBJ1-2
TGTGCCACCAGCGCCAGACAGGGGGCAAAGGACTATGGCTACACCTTC
CATSARQGAKDYGYTF
>NA|NA|TRBV7-2|TRBJ1-2
TGTGCCAGCAGCTCCGCCGCGGCCCCCTATGGCTACACCTTC
CASSSAAAPYGYTF
>NA|NA|TRBV7-9|TRBJ1-1
TGTGCCAGCAGCTTATACAGGGATAACACTGAAGCTTTCTTT
CASSLYRDNTEAFF
>NA|NA|TRBV5-1|TRBJ2-1
TGCGCCAGCAGCTTGGGGCAGGGTTTTGATGAGCAGTTCTTC
CASSLGQGFDEQFF
>NA|TRBD2|TRBV7-3|TRBJ2-5
TGTGCCAGCAGCACGGGGAGGGGATCCCAAGAGACCCAGTACTTC
CASSTGRGSQETQYF
>NA|NA|TRBV5-4|TRBJ2-3
TGTGCCAGCAGCTTAGGTAGTAACAGTTTGACAGATACGCAGTATTTT
CASSLGSNSLTDTQYF
>NA|NA|TRBV30|TRBJ2-2
TGTGCCTGGAGTGTACAACCCTCGGGGGAGCTGTTTTTT
CAWSVQPSGELFF
>NA|TRBD1|TRBV9|TRBJ1-3
TGTGCCAGCAGCGTAGATACAGGGGGCACTGGAAACACCATATATTTT
CASSVDTGGTGNTIYF
>NA|TRBD2|TRBV30|TRBJ2-1
TGTGCCTGGAGTGTACGGAGTAGCGGGGGGTACAATGAGCAGTTCTTC
CAWSVRSSGGYNEQFF
>once|TRBD1|TRBV27|TRBJ2-7
TGTGCCAGCAGTTCCGACAGGGGTTACTCCTACGAGCAGTACTTC
CASSSDRGYSYEQYF
>NA|NA|TRBV2|TRBJ1-2
TGTGCCAGCAGTGCAAGAACAGGGAACTATGGCTACACCTTC
CASSARTGNYGYTF
>once|TRBD1|TRBV19|TRBJ1-4
TGTGCCAGTAGTCCGGGACAGGGCGCAACTAATGAAAAACTGTTTTTT
CASSPGQGATNEKLFF
>NA|NA|TRBV25-1|TRBJ1-2
TGTGCCAGCAGTAGGGAGGCTAACTATGGCTACACCTTC
CASSREANYGYTF
>NA|NA|TRBV7-9|TRBJ1-2
TGTGCCAGCAGCTTATGGCCCATTTCTAACTATGGCTACACCTTC
CASSLWPISNYGYTF
>NA|NA|TRBV28|TRBJ2-7
TGTGCCACCCAGTCGGGGGACAGCTACGAGCAGTACTTC
CATQSGDSYEQYF
>NA|NA|TRBV5-1|TRBJ2-2
TGCGCCAGCAGCGGGGGACTCTCCCCCGGGGAGCTGTTTTTT
CASSGGLSPGELFF
>few|NA|TRBV29-1|TRBJ2-1
TGCAGCGGACGTCGGGGAACCTACAATGAGCAGTTCTTC
CSGRRGTYNEQFF
>NA|TRBD2|TRBV19|TRBJ2-3
TGTGCCAGTAGTATAGGGGGGCGGGGGGGCCCGAGCACAGATACGCAGTATTTT
CASSIGGRGGPSTDTQYF
>NA|TRBD1|TRBV28|TRBJ1-2
TGTGCCAGCAGTTCCGGCGCTGGACAGGGGGCTTATGGCTACACCTTC
CASSSGAGQGAYGYTF
>NA|NA|TRBV6-5|TRBJ2-5
TGTGCCAGCAGTTACACCAGACAGATTCAAGAGACCCAGTACTTC
CASSYTRQIQETQYF
>few|NA|TRBV4-1|TRBJ1-4
TGCGCCAGCAGCCAAGATGCGGCAGCAACTAATGAAAAACTGTTTTTT
CASSQDAAATNEKLFF
>NA|NA|TRBV6-5|TRBJ1-1
TGTGCCAGCAGCTACAGCAGGGGAGAGACTGAAGCTTTCTTT
CASSYSRGETEAFF
>few|NA|TRBV29-1|TRBJ1-2
TGCAGCGTCTCATTTCAGGTTACAAGGGGCTATGGCTACACCTTC
CSVSFQVTRGYGYTF
>few|TRBD1|TRBV7-6|TRBJ1-1
TGTGCCAGCAGCTTAGGGGCGCGGACAGGGGGCACTGAAGCTTTCTTT
CASSLGARTGGTEAFF
>NA|TRBD2|TRBV9|TRBJ2-3
TGTGCCAGCAGCGTAAGCGGGAGGAGGACAGATACGCAGTATTTT
CASSVSGRRTDTQYF
>NA|NA|TRBV5-4|TRBJ2-3
TGTGCCAGCAGCTATCTCCGGGGGGCATCTAGCACAGATACGCAGTATTTT
CASSYLRGASSTDTQYF
>NA|TRBD2|TRBV11-2|TRBJ2-1
TGTGCCAGCAGCTTAGGAGGACTAGCAGGTGAGCAGTTCTTC
CASSLGGLAGEQFF
>NA|TRBD1|TRBV5-1|TRBJ2-5
TGCGCCAGCAGCCGAGCCGGGTCGGCAGGGGGAAGTCAAGAGACCCAGTACTTC
CASSRAGSAGGSQETQYF
>NA|TRBD1|TRBV6-5|TRBJ1-5
TGTGCCAGCAGTTCCCACGGCAGGGGGCAGGGTCAGCCCCAGCATTTT
CASSSHGRGQGQPQHF